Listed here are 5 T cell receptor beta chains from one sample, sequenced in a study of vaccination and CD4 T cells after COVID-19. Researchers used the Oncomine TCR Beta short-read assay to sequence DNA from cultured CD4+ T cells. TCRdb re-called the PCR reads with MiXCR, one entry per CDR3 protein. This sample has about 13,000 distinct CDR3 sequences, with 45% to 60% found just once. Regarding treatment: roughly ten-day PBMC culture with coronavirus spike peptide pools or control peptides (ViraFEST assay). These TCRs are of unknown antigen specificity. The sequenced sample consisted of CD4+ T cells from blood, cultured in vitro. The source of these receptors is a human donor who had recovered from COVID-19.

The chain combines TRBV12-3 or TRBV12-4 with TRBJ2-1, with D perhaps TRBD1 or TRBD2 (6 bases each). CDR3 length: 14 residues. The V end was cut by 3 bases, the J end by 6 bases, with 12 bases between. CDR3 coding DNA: TGTGCCAGCAGTTTGCAGGAGGGGGGCAATGAGCAGTTCTTC. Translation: CASSLQEGGNEQFF.

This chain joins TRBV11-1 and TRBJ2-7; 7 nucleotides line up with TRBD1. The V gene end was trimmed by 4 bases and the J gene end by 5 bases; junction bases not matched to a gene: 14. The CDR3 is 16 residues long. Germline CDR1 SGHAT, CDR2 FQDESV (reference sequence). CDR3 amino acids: CASSSSRTGAADEQYF. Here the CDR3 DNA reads TGTGCCAGCAGCTCAAGCCGGACAGGCGCGGCCGACGAGCAGTACTTC.

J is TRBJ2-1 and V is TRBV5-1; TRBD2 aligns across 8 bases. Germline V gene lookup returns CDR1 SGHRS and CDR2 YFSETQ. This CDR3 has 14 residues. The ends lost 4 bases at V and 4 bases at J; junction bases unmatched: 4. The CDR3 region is CASSPREGYNEQFF. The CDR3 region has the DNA TGCGCCAGCAGCCCCCGGGAGGGTTACAATGAGCAGTTCTTC.

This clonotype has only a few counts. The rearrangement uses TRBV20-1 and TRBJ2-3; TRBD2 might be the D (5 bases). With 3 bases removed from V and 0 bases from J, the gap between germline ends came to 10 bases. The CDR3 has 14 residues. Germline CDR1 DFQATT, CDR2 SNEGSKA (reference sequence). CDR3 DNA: TGCAGTGCTAGCATACCGGGGAGCACAGATACGCAGTATTTT. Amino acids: CSASIPGSTDTQYF.

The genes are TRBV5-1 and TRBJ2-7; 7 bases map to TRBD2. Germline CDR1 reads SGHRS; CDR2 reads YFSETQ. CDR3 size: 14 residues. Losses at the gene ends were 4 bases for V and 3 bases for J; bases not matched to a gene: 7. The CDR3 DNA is TGCGCCAGCAGCACCGGGACTACAATCTACGAGCAGTACTTC. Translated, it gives CASSTGTTIYEQYF.